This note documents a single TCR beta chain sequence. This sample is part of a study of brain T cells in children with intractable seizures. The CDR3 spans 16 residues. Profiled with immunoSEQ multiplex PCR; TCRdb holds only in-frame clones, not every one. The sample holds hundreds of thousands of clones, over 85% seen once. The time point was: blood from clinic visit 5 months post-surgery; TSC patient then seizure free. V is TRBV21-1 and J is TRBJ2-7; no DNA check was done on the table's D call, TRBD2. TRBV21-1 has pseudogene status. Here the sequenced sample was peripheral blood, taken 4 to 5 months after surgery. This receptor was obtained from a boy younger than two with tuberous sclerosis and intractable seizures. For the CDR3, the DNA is TGTGCCAGCAGCAAAGACCCGCGGTGTAGCTCCTACGAGCAGTACTTC. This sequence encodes CASSKDPRCSSYEQYF.